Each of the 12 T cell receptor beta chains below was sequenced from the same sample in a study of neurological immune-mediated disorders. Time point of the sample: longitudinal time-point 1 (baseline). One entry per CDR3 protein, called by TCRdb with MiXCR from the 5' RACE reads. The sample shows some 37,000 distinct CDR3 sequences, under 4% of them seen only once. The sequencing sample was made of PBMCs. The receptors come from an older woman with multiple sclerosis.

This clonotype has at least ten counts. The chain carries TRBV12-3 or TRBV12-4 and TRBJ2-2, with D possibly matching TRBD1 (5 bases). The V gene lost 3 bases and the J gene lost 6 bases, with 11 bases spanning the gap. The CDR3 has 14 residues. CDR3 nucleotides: TGTGCCAGCAGTTTGTTTTCAGGGCCCGGGGAGCTGTTTTTT. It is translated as CASSLFSGPGELFF.

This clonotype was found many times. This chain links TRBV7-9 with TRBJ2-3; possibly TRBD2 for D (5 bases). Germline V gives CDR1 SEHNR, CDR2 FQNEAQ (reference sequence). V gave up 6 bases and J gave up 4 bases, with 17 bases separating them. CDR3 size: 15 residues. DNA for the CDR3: TGTGCCAGCAGTCTGAGGAGGTTAGGACCAGATACGCAGTATTTT. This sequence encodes CASSLRRLGPDTQYF.

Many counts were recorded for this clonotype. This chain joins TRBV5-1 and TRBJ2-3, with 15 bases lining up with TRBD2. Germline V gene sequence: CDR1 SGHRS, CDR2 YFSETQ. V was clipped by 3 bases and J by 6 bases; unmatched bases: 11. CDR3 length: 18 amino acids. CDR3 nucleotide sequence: TGCGCCAGCAGCTCCTCCGGGACTAGCGGGGGGACATGGGATACGCAGTATTTT. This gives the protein CASSSSGTSGGTWDTQYF. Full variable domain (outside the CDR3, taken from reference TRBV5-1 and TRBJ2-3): KAGVTQTPRYLIKTRGQQVTLSCSPISGHRSVSWYQQTPGQGLQFLFEYFSETQRNKGNFPGRFSGRQFSNSRSEMNVSTLELGDSALYLCASSSSGTSGGTWDTQYFGPGTRLTVL.

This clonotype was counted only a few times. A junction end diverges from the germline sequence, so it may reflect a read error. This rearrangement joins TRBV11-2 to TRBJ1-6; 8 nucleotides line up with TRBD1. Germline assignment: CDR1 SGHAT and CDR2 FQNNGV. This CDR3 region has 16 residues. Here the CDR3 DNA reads TGTGCCAGCAGCTCCCCGTGGACAGGGAGGAATTCAACCCTCAACTTT. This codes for CASSSPWTGRNSTLNF.

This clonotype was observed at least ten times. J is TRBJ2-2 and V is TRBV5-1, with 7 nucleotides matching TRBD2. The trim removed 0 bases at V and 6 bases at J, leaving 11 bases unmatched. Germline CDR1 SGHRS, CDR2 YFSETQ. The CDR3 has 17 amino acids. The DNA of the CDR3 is TGCGCCAGCAGCTTGGGACTAGCACGTGAAACGCCCGGGGAGCTGTTTTTT. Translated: CASSLGLARETPGELFF.

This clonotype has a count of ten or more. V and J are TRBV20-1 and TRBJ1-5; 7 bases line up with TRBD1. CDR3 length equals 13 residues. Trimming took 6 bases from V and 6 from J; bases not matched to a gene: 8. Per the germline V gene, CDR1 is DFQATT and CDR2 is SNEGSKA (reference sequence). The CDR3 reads CSAIQGGGQPQHF. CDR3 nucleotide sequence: TGCAGTGCCATCCAGGGGGGGGGTCAGCCCCAGCATTTT.

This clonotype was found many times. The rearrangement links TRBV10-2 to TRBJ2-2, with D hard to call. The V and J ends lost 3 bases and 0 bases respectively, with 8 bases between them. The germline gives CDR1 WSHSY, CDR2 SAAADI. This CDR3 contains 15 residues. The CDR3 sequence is CASSERSPNTGELFF. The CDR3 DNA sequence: TGCGCCAGCAGTGAACGGTCACCGAACACCGGGGAGCTGTTTTTT.

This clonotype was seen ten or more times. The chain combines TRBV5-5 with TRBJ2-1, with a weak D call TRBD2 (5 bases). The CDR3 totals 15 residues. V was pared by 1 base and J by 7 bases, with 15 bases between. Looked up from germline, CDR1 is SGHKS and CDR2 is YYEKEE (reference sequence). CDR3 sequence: CASSLIPTPGNEQFF. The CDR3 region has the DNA TGTGCCAGCAGCTTGATCCCGACCCCGGGGAATGAGCAGTTCTTC. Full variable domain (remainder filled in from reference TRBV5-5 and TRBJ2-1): DAGVTQSPTHLIKTRGQQVTLRCSPISGHKSVSWYQQVLGQGPQFIFQYYEKEERGRGNFPDRFSARQFPNYSSELNVNALLLGDSALYLCASSLIPTPGNEQFFGPGTRLTVL.

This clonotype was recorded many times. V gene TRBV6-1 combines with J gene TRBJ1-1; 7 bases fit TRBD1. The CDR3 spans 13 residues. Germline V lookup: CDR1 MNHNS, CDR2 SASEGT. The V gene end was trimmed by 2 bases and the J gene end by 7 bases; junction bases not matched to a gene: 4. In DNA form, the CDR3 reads TGTGCCAGCAGTGAAAGGGACAGACGTGAAGCTTTCTTT. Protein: CASSERDRREAFF.

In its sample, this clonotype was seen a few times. CDR3 in DNA: TGCGCCAGCAGCTTTACCGCAGGGAGTAAGGCTGAAGCTTTCTTT. It encodes CASSFTAGSKAEAFF. J is TRBJ1-1 and V is TRBV5-1, with D maybe TRBD1 (5 bases). CDR1 is SGHRS, CDR2 YFSETQ, per germline. The V and J ends lost 2 bases and 6 bases respectively, with 17 bases between them. The CDR3 loop spans 15 amino acids.

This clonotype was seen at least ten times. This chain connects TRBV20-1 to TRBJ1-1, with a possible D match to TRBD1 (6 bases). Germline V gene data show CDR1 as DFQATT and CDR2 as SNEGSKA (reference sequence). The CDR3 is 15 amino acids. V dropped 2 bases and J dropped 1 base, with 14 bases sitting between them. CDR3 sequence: CSARPGGRANTEAFF. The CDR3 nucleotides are TGCAGTGCTAGACCCGGGGGCAGGGCGAACACTGAAGCTTTCTTT.

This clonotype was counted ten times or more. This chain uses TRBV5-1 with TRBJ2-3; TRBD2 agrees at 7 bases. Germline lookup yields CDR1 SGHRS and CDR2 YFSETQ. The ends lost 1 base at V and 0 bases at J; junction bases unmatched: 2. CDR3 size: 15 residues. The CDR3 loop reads CASSLLRGSTDTQYF. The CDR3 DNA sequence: TGCGCCAGCAGCTTGTTGCGGGGGAGCACAGATACGCAGTATTTT.